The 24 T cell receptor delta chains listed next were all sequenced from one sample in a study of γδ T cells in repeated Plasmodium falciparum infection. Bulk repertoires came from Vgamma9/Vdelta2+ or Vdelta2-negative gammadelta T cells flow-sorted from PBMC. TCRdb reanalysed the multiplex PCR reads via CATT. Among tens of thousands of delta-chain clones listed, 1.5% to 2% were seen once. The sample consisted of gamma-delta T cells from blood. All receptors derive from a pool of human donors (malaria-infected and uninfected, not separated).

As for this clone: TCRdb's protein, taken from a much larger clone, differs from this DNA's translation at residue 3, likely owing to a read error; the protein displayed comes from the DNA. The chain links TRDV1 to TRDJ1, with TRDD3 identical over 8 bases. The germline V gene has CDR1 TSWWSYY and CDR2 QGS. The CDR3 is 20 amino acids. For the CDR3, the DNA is TGTGCTGTTGGGGAAATCGTCCTACGCTACTGGGGGGGGTACACCGATAAACTCATCTTT. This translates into CAVGEIVLRYWGGYTDKLIF.

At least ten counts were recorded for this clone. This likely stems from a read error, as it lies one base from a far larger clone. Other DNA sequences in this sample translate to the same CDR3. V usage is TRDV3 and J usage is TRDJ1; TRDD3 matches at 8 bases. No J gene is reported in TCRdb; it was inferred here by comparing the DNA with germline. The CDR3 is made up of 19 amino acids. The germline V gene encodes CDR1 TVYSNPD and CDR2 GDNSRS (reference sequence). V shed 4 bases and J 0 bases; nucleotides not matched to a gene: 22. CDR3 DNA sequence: TGTGCCTCCTTTCTTCCTCCACACGGGGATACCGGGTACACCGATAAACTCATCTTT. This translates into CASFLPPHGDTGYTDKLIF.

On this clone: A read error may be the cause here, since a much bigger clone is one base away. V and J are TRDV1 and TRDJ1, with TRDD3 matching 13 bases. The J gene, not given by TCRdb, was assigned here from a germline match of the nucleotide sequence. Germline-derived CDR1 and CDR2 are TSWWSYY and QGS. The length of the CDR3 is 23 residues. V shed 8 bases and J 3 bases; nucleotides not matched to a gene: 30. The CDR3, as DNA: TGTGCTCTTTTGGCCCCTTCCTACTGCACGTACTGGGGGATACGCCTGTGTGCCGATAAACTCATCTTT. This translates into CALLAPSYCTYWGIRLCADKLIF.

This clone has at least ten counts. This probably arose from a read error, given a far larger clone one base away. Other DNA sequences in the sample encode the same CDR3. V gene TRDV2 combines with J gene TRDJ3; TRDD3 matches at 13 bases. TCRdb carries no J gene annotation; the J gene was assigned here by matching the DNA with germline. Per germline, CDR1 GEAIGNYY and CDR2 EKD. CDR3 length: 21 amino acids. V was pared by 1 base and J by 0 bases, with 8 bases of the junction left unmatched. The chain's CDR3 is CACDTLLGDTRSSWDTRQMFF. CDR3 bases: TGTGCCTGTGACACTTTACTGGGGGATACGCGATCCTCCTGGGACACCCGACAGATGTTTTTC.

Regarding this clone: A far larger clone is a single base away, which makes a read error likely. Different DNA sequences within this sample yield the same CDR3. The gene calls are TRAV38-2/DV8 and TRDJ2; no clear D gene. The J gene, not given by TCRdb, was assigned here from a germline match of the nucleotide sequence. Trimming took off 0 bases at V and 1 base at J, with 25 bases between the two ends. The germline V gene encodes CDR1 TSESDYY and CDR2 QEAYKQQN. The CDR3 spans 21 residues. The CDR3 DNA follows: TGTGCTTATAGGAGCGCGTTATTCTCCTCCCGTACCGTATTTTTGACAGCACAACTCTTCTTT. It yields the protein CAYRSALFSSRTVFLTAQLFF.

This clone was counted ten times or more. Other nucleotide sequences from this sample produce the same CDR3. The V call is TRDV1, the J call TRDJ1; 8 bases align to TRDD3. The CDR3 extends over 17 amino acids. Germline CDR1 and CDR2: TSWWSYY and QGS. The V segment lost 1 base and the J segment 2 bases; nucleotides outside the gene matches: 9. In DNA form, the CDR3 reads TGTGCTCTTGGGGAACGGCCTCCGGGGGATATAACCGATAAACTCATCTTT. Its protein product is CALGERPPGDITDKLIF.

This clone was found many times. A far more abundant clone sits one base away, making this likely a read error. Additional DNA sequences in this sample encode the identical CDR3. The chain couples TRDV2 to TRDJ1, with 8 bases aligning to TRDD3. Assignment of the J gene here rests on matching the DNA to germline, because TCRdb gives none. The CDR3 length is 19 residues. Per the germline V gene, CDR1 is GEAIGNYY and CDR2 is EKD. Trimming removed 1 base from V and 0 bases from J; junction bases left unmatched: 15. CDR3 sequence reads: CACDTLRTGGLHYTDKLIF. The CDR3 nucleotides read TGTGCCTGTGACACTTTGAGAACTGGGGGCCTCCATTACACCGATAAACTCATCTTT.

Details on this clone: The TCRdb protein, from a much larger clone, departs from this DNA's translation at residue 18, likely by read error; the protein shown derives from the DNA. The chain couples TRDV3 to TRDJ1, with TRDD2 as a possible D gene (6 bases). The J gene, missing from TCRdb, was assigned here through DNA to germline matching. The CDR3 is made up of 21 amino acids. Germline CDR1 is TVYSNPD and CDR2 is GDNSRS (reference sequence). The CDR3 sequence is CATLKTVILPGWCPYTDRLIF. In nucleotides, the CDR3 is TGTGCTACGCTCAAAACCGTTATCCTACCGGGCTGGTGCCCATACACCGATAGACTCATCTTT.

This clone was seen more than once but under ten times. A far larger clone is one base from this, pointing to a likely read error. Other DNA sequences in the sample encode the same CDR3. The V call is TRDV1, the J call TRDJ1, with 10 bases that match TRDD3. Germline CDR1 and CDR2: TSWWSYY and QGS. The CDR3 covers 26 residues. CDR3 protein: CALGDPPIWIPIQLYWGIEHTDKLIF. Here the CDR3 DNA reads TGTGCTCTTGGGGATCCCCCCATTTGGATTCCTATCCAATTGTACTGGGGGATCGAACACACTGATAAACTCATCTTT.

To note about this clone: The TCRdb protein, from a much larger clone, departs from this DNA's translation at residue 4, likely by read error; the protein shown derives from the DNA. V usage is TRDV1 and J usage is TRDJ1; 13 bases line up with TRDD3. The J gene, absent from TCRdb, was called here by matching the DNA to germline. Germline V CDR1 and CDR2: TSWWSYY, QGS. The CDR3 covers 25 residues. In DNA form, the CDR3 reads TGTGCTCTTGAGGAACTACAGTCTTCCTACACAAAAACTGGGGGATACGCGTCCTCCCCCGATAAACTCATCTTT. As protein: CALEELQSSYTKTGGYASSPDKLIF.

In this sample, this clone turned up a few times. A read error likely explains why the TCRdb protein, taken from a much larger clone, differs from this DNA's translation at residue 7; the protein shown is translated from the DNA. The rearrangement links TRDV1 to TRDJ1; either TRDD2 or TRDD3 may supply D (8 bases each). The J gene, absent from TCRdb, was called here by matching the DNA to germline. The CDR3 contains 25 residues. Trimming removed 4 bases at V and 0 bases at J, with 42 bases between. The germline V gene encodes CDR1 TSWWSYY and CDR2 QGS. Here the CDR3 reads CALGAPVFLLSLPLGGLWDTDKLIF. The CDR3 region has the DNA TGTGCTCTTGGGGCCCCCGTCTTCCTACTATCCCTCCCACTGGGGGGCCTGTGGGACACCGATAAACTCATCTTT.

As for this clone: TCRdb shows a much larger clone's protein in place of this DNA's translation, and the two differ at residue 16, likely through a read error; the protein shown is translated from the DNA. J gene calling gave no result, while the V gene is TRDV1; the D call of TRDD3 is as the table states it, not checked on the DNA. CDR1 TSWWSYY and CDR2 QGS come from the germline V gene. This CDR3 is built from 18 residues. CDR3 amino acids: CALGELAARSTYTDKPIF. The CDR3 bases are TGTGCTCTTGGGGAACTCGCCGCCCGATCGACGTACACCGATAAACCCATCTTT.

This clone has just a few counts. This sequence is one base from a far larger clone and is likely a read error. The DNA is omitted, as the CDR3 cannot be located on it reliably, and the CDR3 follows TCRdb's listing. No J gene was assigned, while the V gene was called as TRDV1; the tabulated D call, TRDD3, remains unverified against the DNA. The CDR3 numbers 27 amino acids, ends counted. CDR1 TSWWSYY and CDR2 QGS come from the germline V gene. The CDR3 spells CALGEKIGFLLGTGIIAGDWEIRKLIF.

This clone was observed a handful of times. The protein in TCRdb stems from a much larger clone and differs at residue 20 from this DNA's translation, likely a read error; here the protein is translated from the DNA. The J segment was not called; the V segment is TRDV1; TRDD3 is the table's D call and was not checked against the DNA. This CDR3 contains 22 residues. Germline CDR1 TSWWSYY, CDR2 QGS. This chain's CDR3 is CALGEPPSAYWGPYLNTDKPIF. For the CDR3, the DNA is TGTGCTCTTGGGGAACCGCCTTCTGCGTACTGGGGACCTTATCTGAACACCGATAAACCCATCTTT.

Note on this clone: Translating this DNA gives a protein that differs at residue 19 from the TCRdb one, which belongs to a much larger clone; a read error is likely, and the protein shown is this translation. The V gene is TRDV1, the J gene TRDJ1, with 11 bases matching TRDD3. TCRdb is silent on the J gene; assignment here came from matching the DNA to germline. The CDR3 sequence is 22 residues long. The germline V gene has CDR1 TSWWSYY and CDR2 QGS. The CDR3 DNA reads TGTGCTCTTGGGGCCCTCCTTATCCCCTTGTGGGGGATACGAGGGTACACCGATAGACTCATCTTT. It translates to CALGALLIPLWGIRGYTDRLIF.

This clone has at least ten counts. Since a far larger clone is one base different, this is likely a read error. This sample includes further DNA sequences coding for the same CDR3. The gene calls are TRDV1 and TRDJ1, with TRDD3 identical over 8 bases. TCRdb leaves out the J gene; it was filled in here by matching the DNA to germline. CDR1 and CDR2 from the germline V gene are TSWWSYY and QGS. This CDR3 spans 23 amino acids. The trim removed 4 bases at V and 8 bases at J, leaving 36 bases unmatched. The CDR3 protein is CALGVPSIPFHSTGGRAQDKLIF. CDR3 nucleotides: TGTGCTCTTGGGGTTCCGTCTATTCCCTTCCACAGTACTGGGGGGCGAGCCCAGGACAAACTCATCTTT.

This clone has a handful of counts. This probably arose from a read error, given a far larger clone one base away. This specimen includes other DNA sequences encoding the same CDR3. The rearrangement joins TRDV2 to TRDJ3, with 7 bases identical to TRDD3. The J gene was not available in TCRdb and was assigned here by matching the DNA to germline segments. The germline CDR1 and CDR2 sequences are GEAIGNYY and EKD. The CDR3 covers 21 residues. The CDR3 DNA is TGTGCCTGTGACACCTCCATGGGCACTGGGGTCGGCCCCTGGGATACCCGACAGATGTTTTTC. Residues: CACDTSMGTGVGPWDTRQMFF.

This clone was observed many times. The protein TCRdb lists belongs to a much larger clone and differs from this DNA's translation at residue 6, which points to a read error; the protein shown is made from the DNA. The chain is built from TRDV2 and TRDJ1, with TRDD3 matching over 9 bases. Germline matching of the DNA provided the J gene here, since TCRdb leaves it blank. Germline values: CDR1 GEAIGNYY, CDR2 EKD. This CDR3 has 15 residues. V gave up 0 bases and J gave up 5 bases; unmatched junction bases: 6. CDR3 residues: CACDTAEGIRDKLIF. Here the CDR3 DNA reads TGTGCCTGTGACACCGCGGAGGGGATACGGGATAAACTCATCTTT.

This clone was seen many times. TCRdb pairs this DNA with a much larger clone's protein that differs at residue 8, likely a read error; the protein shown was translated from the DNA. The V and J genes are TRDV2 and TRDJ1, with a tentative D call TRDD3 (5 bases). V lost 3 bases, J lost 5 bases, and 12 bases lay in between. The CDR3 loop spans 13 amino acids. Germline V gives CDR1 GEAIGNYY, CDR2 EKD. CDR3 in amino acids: CACDQMGRDKLIF. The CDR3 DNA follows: TGTGCCTGTGACCAGATGGGGAGAGATAAACTCATCTTT.

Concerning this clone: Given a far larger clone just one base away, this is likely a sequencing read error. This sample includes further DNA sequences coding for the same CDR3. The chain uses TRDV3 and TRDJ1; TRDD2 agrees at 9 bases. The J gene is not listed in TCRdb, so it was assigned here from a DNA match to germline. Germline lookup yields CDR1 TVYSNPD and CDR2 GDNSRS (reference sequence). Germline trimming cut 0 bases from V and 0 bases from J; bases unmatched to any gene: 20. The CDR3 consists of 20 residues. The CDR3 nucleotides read TGTGCCTTTAGAATCCTTCCTACGAGGGGATATGGGGGGTACACCGATAAACTCATCTTT. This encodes CAFRILPTRGYGGYTDKLIF.

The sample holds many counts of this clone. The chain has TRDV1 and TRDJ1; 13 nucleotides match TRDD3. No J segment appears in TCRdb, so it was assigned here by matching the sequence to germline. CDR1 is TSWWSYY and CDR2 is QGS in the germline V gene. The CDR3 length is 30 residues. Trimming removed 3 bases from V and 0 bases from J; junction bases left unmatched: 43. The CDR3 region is CALGDLGKPFLPLLTGGYAVVGLYTDKLIF. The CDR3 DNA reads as TGTGCTCTTGGGGACCTCGGGAAACCCTTCCTACCTCTTTTGACTGGGGGATACGCGGTGGTGGGGTTGTACACCGATAAACTCATCTTT.

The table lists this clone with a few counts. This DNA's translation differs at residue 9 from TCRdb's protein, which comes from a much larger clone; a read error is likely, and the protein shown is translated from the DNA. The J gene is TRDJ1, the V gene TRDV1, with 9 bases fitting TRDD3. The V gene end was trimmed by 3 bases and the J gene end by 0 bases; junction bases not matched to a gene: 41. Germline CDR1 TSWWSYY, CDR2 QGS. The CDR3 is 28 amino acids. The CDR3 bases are TGTGCTCTTGGGGACTGGGGGAATAGCTTTCCTCTTGAGTGGGGGATAAGACCTGCTGGTCTGTACACCGATAAACTCATCTTT. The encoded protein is CALGDWGNSFPLEWGIRPAGLYTDKLIF.

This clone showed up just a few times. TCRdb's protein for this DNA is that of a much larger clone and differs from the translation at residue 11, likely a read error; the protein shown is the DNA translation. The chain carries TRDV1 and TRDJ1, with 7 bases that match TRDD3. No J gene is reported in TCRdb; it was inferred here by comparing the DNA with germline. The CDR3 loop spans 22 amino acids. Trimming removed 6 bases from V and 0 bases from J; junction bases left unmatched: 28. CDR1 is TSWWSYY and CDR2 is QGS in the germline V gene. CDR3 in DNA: TGTGCTCTTGGTCCAACCCGGGGAATCCGGGGGTGGGGGACCCGACACACCGATAAACTCATCTTT. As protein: CALGPTRGIRGWGTRHTDKLIF.

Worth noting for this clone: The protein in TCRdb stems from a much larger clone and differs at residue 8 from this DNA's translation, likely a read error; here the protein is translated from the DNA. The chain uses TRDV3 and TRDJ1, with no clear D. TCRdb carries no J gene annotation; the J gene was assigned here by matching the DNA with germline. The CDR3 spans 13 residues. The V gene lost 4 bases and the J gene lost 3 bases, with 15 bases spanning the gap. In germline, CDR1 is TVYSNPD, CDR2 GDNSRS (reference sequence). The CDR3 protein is CASGSYHSDKLIF. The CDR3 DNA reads TGTGCCTCTGGCTCGTACCACTCCGATAAACTCATCTTT.